The clone carrying this T cell receptor (beta chain) has at least ten counts. Primed by a sample-barcoded 5' primer and a J-beta primer mix, a second PCR proceeded for roughly 6 to 12 cycles. One entry per CDR3 protein results from TCRdb running MiXCR on the 5' RACE reads. This table has 750,000 or so distinct CDR3 sequences, 25% appearing once. The germline V and J ends were trimmed by 3 bases and 3 bases, with 9 bases remaining between them. In germline, CDR1 is LGHNA, CDR2 YSLEER. The CDR3 is 13 amino acids. This entry comes from a study of blood T cells in healthy people across ages. These data were likewise used in another study, on T cells of mothers and their children.

The sequenced sample consisted of blood. The chain combines TRBV4-3 with TRBJ2-7; D not certain. The sequence was collected from a boy aged 10-17 years in good health. Written as DNA, the CDR3 is TGCGCCAGCAGCCAGGCCAGAGGCTACGAGCAGTACTTC. Amino acid sequence: CASSQARGYEQYF.